Reported below is one T cell receptor beta chain. V lost 8 bases, J lost 4 bases, and 7 bases stayed unmatched. The length of the CDR3 is 16 residues. The germline V gene has CDR1 GTSNPN and CDR2 SVGIG (reference sequence). The sample belongs to a study of cytomegalovirus exposure and HLA in healthy donors. In the PCR, 60 Vbeta and 13 Jbeta primers were used. Only in-frame clones appear in the TCRdb table, and some are missing; sequencing was by immunoSEQ multiplex PCR. There are roughly 160,000 clones in the sample; roughly four fifths occur only once, and approximately 11% lies in the top ten. This chain links TRBV30 with TRBJ2-2, with 16 nucleotides matching TRBD2. The TCR was taken from a man between 45 and 60 years old in good health and CMV-seropositive. The specimen sequenced was PBMCs. The CDR3 sequence is CAGGTSGRGGTGELFF. CDR3 sequence (DNA): TGTGCCGGAGGGACTAGCGGGAGGGGAGGCACCGGGGAGCTGTTTTTT.